Each of the 17 T cell receptor beta chains below was sequenced from the same sample in a study of human T cells and chemical hapten exposure. Time point given: pre-sensitization, week 0. The treatment is: therapeutic diphenylcyclopropenone sensitization with weekly scalp DPC. In TCRdb, the RACE reads were re-called with MiXCR into one record per CDR3 protein. The sample yields about 110,000 distinct CDR3 sequences, around 10% seen once. The source was whole blood, collected in connection with sensitization to the hapten diphenylcyclopropenone (DPC). The receptor set was obtained from a woman aged 50 to 60 with alopecia areata. Some clones in this sample may be carry-over from other donors' samples.

This clonotype has ten or more counts. V and J are TRBV20-1 and TRBJ1-5; D gene unclear. CDR1 DFQATT and CDR2 SNEGSKA come from the germline V gene (reference sequence). The CDR3 spans 15 residues. V was clipped by 1 base and J by 3 bases, with 13 bases between them. CDR3 DNA sequence: TGCAGTGCTAGAGGGGGAGGTAGGGCCAATCAGCCCCAGCATTTT. This codes for CSARGGGRANQPQHF.

The CDR3 loop reads CASSLGTSTDTQYF. The CDR3 nucleotides read TGTGCCAGCAGCCTAGGGACCTCTACGGATACGCAGTATTTT. The rearrangement joins TRBV7-2 to TRBJ2-3, with D possibly called TRBD1 or TRBD2 (5 bases each). Germline V lookup: CDR1 SGHTA, CDR2 FQGNSA. V was pared by 5 bases and J by 6 bases, with 15 bases between. This CDR3 is built from 14 residues. Filled out from reference TRBV7-2 and TRBJ2-3, the complete variable domain reads GAGVSQSPSNKVTEKGKDVELRCDPISGHTALYWYRQSLGQGLEFLIYFQGNSAPDKSGLPSDRFSAERTGGSVSTLTIQRTQQEDSAVYLCASSLGTSTDTQYFGPGTRLTVL.

A few counts support this clonotype. The chain carries TRBV4-2 and TRBJ2-7; D is perhaps TRBD1 (5 bases). V was pared by 8 bases and J by 8 bases, with 16 bases between. The V gene's germline CDR1 is LGHNA and CDR2 YNFKEQ. The length of the CDR3 is 12 residues. The CDR3 sequence is CASRPTARQQYF. The DNA for the CDR3 is TGTGCCAGCCGTCCGACAGCCAGGCAGCAGTACTTC.

The rearrangement joins TRBV3-1 to TRBJ2-1; 8 bases fit TRBD2. V was pared by 1 base and J by 5 bases, with 4 bases of the junction left unmatched. Germline CDR1 reads LGHDT; CDR2 reads YNNKEL (reference sequence). CDR3 length equals 15 residues. The CDR3 is CASSQAAGGNNEQFF. For the CDR3, the DNA is TGTGCCAGCAGCCAAGCGGCGGGAGGCAACAATGAGCAGTTCTTC.

The rearrangement uses TRBV11-2 and TRBJ2-3; unclear D gene. The germline V and J ends were trimmed by 5 bases and 7 bases, with 16 bases remaining between them. Germline V gene data show CDR1 as SGHAT and CDR2 as FQNNGV. This CDR3 contains 14 residues. The CDR3 region is CASSAVDTRNTQYF. The CDR3 region has the DNA TGTGCCAGCAGCGCGGTCGATACTCGGAATACGCAGTATTTT. Complete variable domain (other parts from reference TRBV11-2 and TRBJ2-3): EAGVAQSPRYKIIEKRQSVAFWCNPISGHATLYWYQQILGQGPKLLIQFQNNGVVDDSQLPKDRFSAERLKGVDSTLKIQPAKLEDSAVYLCASSAVDTRNTQYFGPGTRLTVL.

The chain combines TRBV24-1 with TRBJ2-6, with D possibly matching TRBD1 (5 bases). The CDR3 totals 16 residues. CDR1 and CDR2 from the germline V gene are KGHDR and SFDVKD. Trimming shortened V by 5 bases and J by 2 bases, and 12 bases separated the two germline ends. The chain's CDR3 is CATSGQPGTGANVLTF. The CDR3, as DNA: TGTGCCACCAGTGGACAACCAGGGACTGGGGCCAACGTCCTGACTTTC.

The table lists this clonotype with many counts. The chain is built from TRBV3-1 and TRBJ2-2; 15 bases map to TRBD2. The ends lost 3 bases at V and 5 bases at J; junction bases unmatched: 4. This CDR3 has 17 residues. Germline CDR1 LGHDT, CDR2 YNNKEL (reference sequence). CDR3 nucleotide sequence: TGTGCCAGCAGCCACGGACTAGCGGGAGGGCAAACCGGGGAGCTGTTTTTT. As protein: CASSHGLAGGQTGELFF.

There are a few counts of this clonotype. The chain recombines TRBV28 with TRBJ1-5; D is ambiguous. This CDR3 region has 11 residues. CDR1 is MDHEN, CDR2 SYDVKM, per germline. The V and J ends lost 6 bases and 5 bases respectively, with 5 bases between them. CDR3 sequence (DNA): TGTGCCAGCAGGGGATATCAGCCCCAGCATTTT. Amino acids: CASRGYQPQHF.

The J gene is TRBJ2-1, the V gene TRBV7-2; 9 bases align to TRBD1. This CDR3 spans 15 amino acids. Trimming cost V 5 bases and J 9 bases; bases outside gene matches: 11. The germline V gene has CDR1 SGHTA and CDR2 FQGNSA. Here the CDR3 DNA reads TGTGCCAGCAGCCCTACCCAAGGACAGGGGAGTGAGCAGTTCTTC. Its protein product is CASSPTQGQGSEQFF. The whole variable domain, filled in from reference TRBV7-2 and TRBJ2-1, reads GAGVSQSPSNKVTEKGKDVELRCDPISGHTALYWYRQSLGQGLEFLIYFQGNSAPDKSGLPSDRFSAERTGGSVSTLTIQRTQQEDSAVYLCASSPTQGQGSEQFFGPGTRLTVL.

There are a few counts of this clonotype. The J gene is TRBJ2-7, the V gene TRBV20-1; 11 bases align to TRBD2. V shed 5 bases and J 3 bases; nucleotides not matched to a gene: 6. The CDR3 totals 14 residues. Looked up from germline, CDR1 is DFQATT and CDR2 is SNEGSKA (reference sequence). The DNA of the CDR3 is TGCAGTGCTCTTTTCGGGACTAGCGGCTACGAGCAGTACTTC. Residues: CSALFGTSGYEQYF.

Many counts were recorded for this clonotype. The chain uses TRBV12-3 or TRBV12-4 and TRBJ1-1; D gene unclear. Trimming cost V 3 bases and J 1 base, with 6 bases left between them. The CDR3 loop spans 13 amino acids. The CDR3 reads CASSLVGNTEAFF. CDR3 DNA sequence: TGTGCCAGCAGTTTGGTCGGGAACACTGAAGCTTTCTTT.

This clonotype has a handful of counts. The CDR3 DNA sequence: TGTGCCAGCAGCTTAATCACGGCTGGAAACACTGAAGCTTTCTTT. It encodes CASSLITAGNTEAFF. This chain joins TRBV7-2 and TRBJ1-1; the D is unclear. The germline gives CDR1 SGHTA, CDR2 FQGNSA. Trimming took off 2 bases at V and 2 bases at J, with 12 bases between the two ends. The CDR3 is made up of 15 amino acids.

The chain recombines TRBV6-2 or TRBV6-3 with TRBJ2-3; tentative D call: TRBD1 (6 bases). CDR1 is MNHEY, CDR2 SVGEGT, per germline. V shed 4 bases and J shed 4 bases, with 9 bases lying between them. The CDR3 is 13 residues long. This CDR3 reads CASSWRQADTQYF. DNA for the CDR3: TGTGCCAGCAGTTGGAGACAGGCAGATACGCAGTATTTT.

The J gene is TRBJ2-3, the V gene TRBV29-1; D is unresolved. CDR3 length equals 13 residues. Per germline, CDR1 SQVTM and CDR2 ANQGSEA. V shed 5 bases and J shed 5 bases, with 14 bases lying between them. CDR3: CSVKGVNLDTQYF. The CDR3 DNA reads as TGCAGCGTTAAGGGCGTGAATCTAGATACGCAGTATTTT.

The chain couples TRBV3-1 to TRBJ2-5, with D uncertain. This CDR3 is 14 amino acids long. CDR1 and CDR2 from the germline V gene are LGHDT and YNNKEL (reference sequence). Trimming removed 0 bases at V and 4 bases at J, with 9 bases between. CDR3 residues: CASSQETRPETQYF. In DNA, the CDR3 is TGTGCCAGCAGCCAAGAAACACGTCCAGAGACCCAGTACTTC.

V usage is TRBV28 and J usage is TRBJ2-2, with D perhaps matching TRBD1 (6 bases). The germline gives CDR1 MDHEN, CDR2 SYDVKM. The CDR3 runs 15 residues. V was cut by 3 bases and J by 5 bases, with 13 bases left in between. CDR3 coding DNA: TGTGCCAGCAGTTTCGGCAGGGGCGGAACCGGGGAGCTGTTTTTT. Translation: CASSFGRGGTGELFF.

This clonotype was found a few times. This chain joins TRBV20-1 and TRBJ1-5, with D perhaps matching TRBD1 (5 bases). With 3 bases removed from V and 6 bases from J, the gap between germline ends came to 9 bases. CDR3 length equals 12 residues. CDR1 and CDR2 from the germline V gene are DFQATT and SNEGSKA (reference sequence). Here the CDR3 reads CSASLGGQPQHF. CDR3 nucleotide sequence: TGCAGTGCTAGTTTGGGGGGTCAGCCCCAGCATTTT.